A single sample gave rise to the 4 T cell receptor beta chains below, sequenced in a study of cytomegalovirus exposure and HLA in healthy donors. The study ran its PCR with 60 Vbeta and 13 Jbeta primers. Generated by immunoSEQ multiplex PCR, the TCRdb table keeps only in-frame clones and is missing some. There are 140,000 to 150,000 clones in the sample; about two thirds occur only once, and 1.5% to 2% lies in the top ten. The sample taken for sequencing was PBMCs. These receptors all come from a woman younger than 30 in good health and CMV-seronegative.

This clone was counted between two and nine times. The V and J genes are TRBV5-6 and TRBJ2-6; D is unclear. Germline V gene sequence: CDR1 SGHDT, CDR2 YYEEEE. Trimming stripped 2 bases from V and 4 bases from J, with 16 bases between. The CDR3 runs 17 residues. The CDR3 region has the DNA TGTGCCAGCAGCTTAGATTACCAGCGTCGAGGGGCCAACGTCCTGACTTTC. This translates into CASSLDYQRRGANVLTF.

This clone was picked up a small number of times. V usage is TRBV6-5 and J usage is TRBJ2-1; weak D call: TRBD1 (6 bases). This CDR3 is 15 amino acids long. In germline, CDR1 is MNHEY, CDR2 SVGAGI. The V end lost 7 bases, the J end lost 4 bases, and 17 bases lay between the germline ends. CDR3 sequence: CASTRTEGEYNEQFF. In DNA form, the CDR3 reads TGTGCCAGCACCAGGACAGAGGGGGAATACAATGAGCAGTTCTTC.

This chain's CDR3 is CASRAPGTDTQYF. The CDR3 coding sequence is TGTGCCAGCAGAGCCCCCGGCACAGATACGCAGTATTTT. J is TRBJ2-3 and V is TRBV27; no clear D. Trimming left V 6 bases short and J 1 base short, with 8 bases between. This CDR3 is built from 13 residues. The germline V gene has CDR1 MNHEY and CDR2 SMNVEV (reference sequence).

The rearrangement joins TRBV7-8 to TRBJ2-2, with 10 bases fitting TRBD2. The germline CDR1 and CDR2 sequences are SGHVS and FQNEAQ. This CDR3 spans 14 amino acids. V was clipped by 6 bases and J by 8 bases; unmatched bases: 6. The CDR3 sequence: CASRVASGSGELFF. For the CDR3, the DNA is TGTGCCAGCAGGGTGGCTAGCGGGAGTGGGGAGCTGTTTTTT. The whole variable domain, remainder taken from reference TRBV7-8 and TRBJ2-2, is GAGVSQSPRYKVAKRGQDVALRCDPISGHVSLFWYQQALGQGPEFLTYFQNEAQLDKSGLPSDRFFAERPEGSVSTLKIQRTQQEDSAVYLCASRVASGSGELFFGEGSRLTVL.